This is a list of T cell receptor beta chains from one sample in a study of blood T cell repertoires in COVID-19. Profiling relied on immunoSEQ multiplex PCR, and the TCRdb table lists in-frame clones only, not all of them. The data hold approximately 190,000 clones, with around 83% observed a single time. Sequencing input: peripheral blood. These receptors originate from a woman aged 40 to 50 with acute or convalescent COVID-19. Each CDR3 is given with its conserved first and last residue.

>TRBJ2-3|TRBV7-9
CASSFGLAGVIDDTQYF
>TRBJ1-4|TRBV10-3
CAISESGADATNEKLFF
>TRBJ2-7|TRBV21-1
CASSTPRGRTSYEQYF
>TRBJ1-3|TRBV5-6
CASSALDRGPGNTIYF
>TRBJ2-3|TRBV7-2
CASSLSSVTDTQYF
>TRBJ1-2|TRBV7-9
CASSLGARAGLWGYTF
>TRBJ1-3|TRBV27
CASRAQGSGNTIYF
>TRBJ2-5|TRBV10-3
CAISEPGSGETQYF
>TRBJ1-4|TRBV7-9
CASSPLGTGFNEKLFF
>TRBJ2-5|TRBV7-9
CASSLRGLETQYF
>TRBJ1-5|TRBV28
CASIFRGVGNQPQHF
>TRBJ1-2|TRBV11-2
CASSSDRMGGYTF
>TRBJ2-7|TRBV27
CASTSGGSGQWVYEQYF
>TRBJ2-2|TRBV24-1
CATSDPSLGNTGELFF
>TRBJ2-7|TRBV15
CATSRQGDSYEQYF
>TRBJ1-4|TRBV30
CAWSVEGGRRTNEKLFF
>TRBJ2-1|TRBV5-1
CASSVRRGFNDEQFF
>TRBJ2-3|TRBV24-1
CATSDFGGGGSTDTQYF
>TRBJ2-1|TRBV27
CASSFGIRSYNEQFF
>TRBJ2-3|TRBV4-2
CASSQDRLGRRVTDTQYF
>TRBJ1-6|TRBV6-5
CASSYGGGSWSPLHF
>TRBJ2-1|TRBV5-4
CASSLSPSGSYNEQFF
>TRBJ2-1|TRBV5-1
CASERGRGNEQFF
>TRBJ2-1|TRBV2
CASSVWLGQFF
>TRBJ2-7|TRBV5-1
CASSLAWGEIEQYF
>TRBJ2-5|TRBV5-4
CASSSGTSGGVAETQYF
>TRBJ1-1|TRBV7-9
CASSGAGGLNTEAFF
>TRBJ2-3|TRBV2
CASTKFGGLGGDTQYF
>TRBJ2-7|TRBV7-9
CASSISSGRVYEQYF